Listed here are 16 T cell receptor beta chains from one sample, sequenced in a study of regulatory T cells in long-lasting Graves disease. Arm-PCR with iRepertoire HTBI primers amplified the CDR3 regions for these TCR beta libraries. From the multiplex PCR reads, TCRdb called clonotypes with MiXCR, one entry per CDR3 protein. The sample has some 250,000 distinct CDR3 sequences, 15% to 20% seen once. Regarding time point: newly diagnosed GD, antithyroid drugs for less than 3 months. TCR sequences were obtained from RNA taken from PBMCs. Another study also made use of these data, one on T cells in Graves' hyperthyroidism and ophthalmopathy.

The sequences come from peripheral blood mononuclear cells (PBMCs), collected at new diagnosis, from a patient treated with antithyroid drugs. The origin of the receptors is a woman aged 25 to 39 with Graves disease.

Worth noting for this clonotype: With only one base between it and a far larger clone, this is likely a read error. The CDR3 loop reads CSARGERGLTYEQFF. The CDR3 coding sequence is TGCAGTGCTAGAGGCGAGCGGGGTCTTACCTACGAGCAGTTCTTC. The rearrangement uses TRBV20-1 and TRBJ2-1, with 7 bases lining up with TRBD2. Germline V CDR1 and CDR2: DFQATT, SNEGSKA (reference sequence). The length of the CDR3 is 15 residues. J gave up 10 bases and V 1 base, and 13 bases lay outside the gene matches.

This clonotype was counted at least ten times. The chain links TRBV12-5 to TRBJ2-5; TRBD2 might be the D (6 bases). The CDR3 covers 13 residues. With 1 base removed from V and 5 bases from J, the gap between germline ends came to 8 bases. In germline, CDR1 is LGHNT, CDR2 FRNRAP. The CDR3 sequence is CASGLGGTETQYF. In nucleotides, the CDR3 is TGTGCTAGTGGTTTGGGCGGGACGGAGACCCAGTACTTC. The full variable domain, completed using reference TRBV12-5 and TRBJ2-5, is DARVTQTPRHKVTEMGQEVTMRCQPILGHNTVFWYRQTMMQGLELLAYFRNRAPLDDSGMPKDRFSAEMPDATLATLKIQPSEPRDSAVYFCASGLGGTETQYFGPGTRLLVL.

The chain employs TRBV20-1 and TRBJ2-7; D unclear. The V and J ends lost 0 bases and 1 base respectively, with 4 bases between them. The CDR3 covers 12 residues. Germline V gene data show CDR1 as DFQATT and CDR2 as SNEGSKA (reference sequence). CDR3 coding DNA: TGCAGTGCTAGAGATCTTTCCTACGAGCAGTACTTC. Its translation: CSARDLSYEQYF.

Turning to this clonotype: Lacking the conserved final phenylalanine or tryptophan, this CDR3 likely reflects a read error. J is TRBJ2-7 and V is TRBV5-5; 7 nucleotides align to TRBD1. Unmatched junction bases numbered 2, after V lost 1 base and J lost 1 base. The CDR3 totals 14 residues. Germline values: CDR1 SGHKS, CDR2 YYEKEE (reference sequence). CDR3 sequence reads: CASSLTGDSYEQYL. The CDR3 DNA sequence: TGTGCCAGCAGCTTGACAGGGGATTCCTACGAGCAGTACTTG.

In this sample, this clonotype turned up a few times. The genes are TRBV7-6 and TRBJ1-1; perhaps TRBD1 as D (5 bases). Trimming shortened V by 1 base and J by 2 bases, and 11 bases separated the two germline ends. This CDR3 is 15 amino acids long. The germline V gene has CDR1 SGHVS and CDR2 FNYEAQ. The CDR3 here is CASSLEMGENTEAFF. CDR3 in DNA: TGTGCCAGCAGCTTAGAAATGGGGGAAAACACTGAAGCTTTCTTT.

This clonotype has a count of ten or more. The CDR3 loop is CASTLGQGSTEAFF. CDR3 coding DNA: TGTGCCAGCACCCTAGGACAGGGGAGTACTGAAGCTTTCTTT. The chain combines TRBV12-3 or TRBV12-4 with TRBJ1-1; 9 positions agree with TRBD1. The CDR3 is 14 amino acids. V dropped 7 bases and J dropped 5; count of bases not matched to a gene: 8.

V and J are TRBV6-1 and TRBJ1-4; unclear D gene. V lost 6 bases, J lost 5 bases, and 10 bases lay in between. Germline V gene data show CDR1 as MNHNS and CDR2 as SASEGT. CDR3 length: 13 amino acids. CDR3 region: CASSLGTNEKLFF. CDR3 in DNA: TGTGCCAGCAGCCTAGGAACAAATGAAAAACTGTTTTTT.

In its sample, this clonotype was seen many times. The chain is built from TRBV15 and TRBJ1-4, with D possibly matching TRBD1 (5 bases). The V gene's germline CDR1 is LNHNV and CDR2 YYDKDF (reference sequence). This CDR3 region has 15 residues. V was shortened by 1 base and J by 7 bases, with 13 bases between the two germline ends. CDR3 sequence: CATSRVAGVREKLFF. The CDR3, as DNA: TGTGCCACCAGCAGAGTCGCGGGGGTCCGTGAAAAACTGTTTTTT.

A note on this clonotype: With only one base between it and a far larger clone, this is likely a read error. The chain combines TRBV11-3 with TRBJ2-3; D not resolved. The J call may be in error: the DNA end matches TRBJ1-1 better. This CDR3 is 14 amino acids long. Germline V gives CDR1 SGHNT, CDR2 YENEEA. In DNA, the CDR3 is TGTGCCAGCAGCGACGCGACGGTGAACACTGAAGCTTTCTTT. Encoded protein: CASSDATVNTEAFF.

This clonotype was detected ten times or more. The CDR3 region has the DNA TGTGCCAGCAGCTTAAAGCCGGGTCCGATGGGGGACTATGGCTACACCTTC. Its translation is CASSLKPGPMGDYGYTF. The rearrangement links TRBV7-9 to TRBJ1-2, with a possible D match to TRBD1 (5 bases). Trimming took off 2 bases at V and 3 bases at J, with 19 bases between the two ends. The germline V gene has CDR1 SEHNR and CDR2 FQNEAQ (reference sequence). The length of the CDR3 is 17 residues. Drawing the rest from reference TRBV7-9 and TRBJ1-2, the complete variable domain is DTGVSQNPRHKITKRGQNVTFRCDPISEHNRLYWYRQTLGQGPEFLTYFQNEAQLEKSRLLSDRFSAERPKGSFSTLEIQRTEQGDSAMYLCASSLKPGPMGDYGYTFGSGTRLTVV.

This clonotype was observed many times. The chain is built from TRBV7-8 and TRBJ2-7; 9 nucleotides match TRBD2. Trimming removed 2 bases from V and 4 bases from J; junction bases left unmatched: 9. The CDR3 totals 16 residues. The germline V gene has CDR1 SGHVS and CDR2 FQNEAQ. CDR3 in DNA: TGTGCCAGCAGCTTAACCGGGAAAACTAGCGGGTACGAGCAGTACTTC. Amino acid sequence: CASSLTGKTSGYEQYF.

This clonotype has at least ten counts. The chain links TRBV7-9 to TRBJ1-1; D ambiguous. Deletions cut 5 bases from V and 2 bases from J, with 15 bases between. The CDR3 contains 15 residues. Germline CDR1 and CDR2: SEHNR and FQNEAQ (reference sequence). The chain's CDR3 is CASSPTAESNTEAFF. For the CDR3, the DNA is TGTGCCAGCAGCCCGACCGCGGAAAGCAACACTGAAGCTTTCTTT.

As for this clonotype: A much more abundant neighbour one base away suggests this may be a read error. The chain has TRBV7-2 and TRBJ1-6, with a tentative D call TRBD1 (5 bases). The length of the CDR3 is 13 residues. The V gene's germline CDR1 is SGHTA and CDR2 FQGNSA. V was shortened by 5 bases and J by 9 bases, with 11 bases between the two germline ends. In DNA, the CDR3 is TGTGCCAGCAGCCCCCGGGGCAGTTCACCCCTCCACTTT. This gives the protein CASSPRGSSPLHF.

The J gene is TRBJ1-3, the V gene TRBV4-3; D unresolved. V gave up 5 bases and J gave up 4 bases, with 12 bases separating them. Germline V CDR1 and CDR2: LGHNA, YSLEER. CDR3 length: 14 amino acids. CDR3 residues: CASSGLLGGNTIYF. The CDR3 region has the DNA TGCGCCAGCAGCGGACTTCTGGGGGGAAACACCATATATTTT.

The V and J genes are TRBV20-1 and TRBJ2-2, with 7 positions matching TRBD2. The germline gives CDR1 DFQATT, CDR2 SNEGSKA (reference sequence). The CDR3 totals 15 residues. V lost 6 bases to trimming and J lost 1 base; unmatched junction nucleotides: 8. CDR3 amino acids: CSARKAGKNTGELFF. The CDR3 DNA reads as TGCAGTGCCCGAAAAGCGGGGAAGAACACCGGGGAGCTGTTTTTT.

Ten or more counts support this clonotype. The chain combines TRBV7-9 with TRBJ1-1; perhaps TRBD1 as D (5 bases). Deletions cut 7 bases from V and 4 bases from J, with 19 bases between. This CDR3 is 15 amino acids long. CDR1 is SEHNR, CDR2 FQNEAQ, per germline (reference sequence). The CDR3 nucleotides read TGTGCCAGCAACCTAAGGGTTGGGACGTCCACTGAAGCTTTCTTT. Amino acid sequence: CASNLRVGTSTEAFF.